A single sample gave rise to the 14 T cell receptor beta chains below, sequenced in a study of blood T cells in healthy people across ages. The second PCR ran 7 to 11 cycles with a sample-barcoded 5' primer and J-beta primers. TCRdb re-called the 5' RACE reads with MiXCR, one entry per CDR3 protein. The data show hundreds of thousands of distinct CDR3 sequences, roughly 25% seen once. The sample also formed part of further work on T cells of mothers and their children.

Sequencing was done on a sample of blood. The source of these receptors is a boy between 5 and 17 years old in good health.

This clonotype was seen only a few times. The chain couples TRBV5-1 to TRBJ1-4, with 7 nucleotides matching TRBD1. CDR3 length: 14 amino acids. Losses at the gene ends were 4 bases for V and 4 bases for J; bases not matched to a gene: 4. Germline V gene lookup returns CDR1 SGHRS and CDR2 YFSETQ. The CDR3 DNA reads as TGCGCCAGCAGCGGGGGACAGTTTAATGAAAAACTGTTTTTT. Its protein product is CASSGGQFNEKLFF. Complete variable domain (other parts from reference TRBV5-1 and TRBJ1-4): KAGVTQTPRYLIKTRGQQVTLSCSPISGHRSVSWYQQTPGQGLQFLFEYFSETQRNKGNFPGRFSGRQFSNSRSEMNVSTLELGDSALYLCASSGGQFNEKLFFGSGTQLSVL.

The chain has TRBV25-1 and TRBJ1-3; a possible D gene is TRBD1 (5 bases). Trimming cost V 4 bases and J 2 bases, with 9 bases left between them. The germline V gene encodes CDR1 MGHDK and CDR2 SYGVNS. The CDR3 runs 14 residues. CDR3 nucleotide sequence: TGTGCCAGCAGTGCAGGGATAGCTGGAAACACCATATATTTT. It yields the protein CASSAGIAGNTIYF.

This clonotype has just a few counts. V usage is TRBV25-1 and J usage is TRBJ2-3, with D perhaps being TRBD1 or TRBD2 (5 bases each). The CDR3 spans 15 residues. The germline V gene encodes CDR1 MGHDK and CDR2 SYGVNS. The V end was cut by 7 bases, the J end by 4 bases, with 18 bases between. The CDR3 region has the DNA TGTGCCAGCACGGGACCCCTAAGCACGGCAGATACGCAGTATTTT. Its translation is CASTGPLSTADTQYF.

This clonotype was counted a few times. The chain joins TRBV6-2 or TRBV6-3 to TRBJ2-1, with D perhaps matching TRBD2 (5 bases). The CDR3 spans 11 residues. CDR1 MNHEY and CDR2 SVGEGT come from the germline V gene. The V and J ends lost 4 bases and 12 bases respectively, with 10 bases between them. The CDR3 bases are TGTGCCAGCAGTTTCCCGGGATCGCAGTTCTTC. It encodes CASSFPGSQFF.

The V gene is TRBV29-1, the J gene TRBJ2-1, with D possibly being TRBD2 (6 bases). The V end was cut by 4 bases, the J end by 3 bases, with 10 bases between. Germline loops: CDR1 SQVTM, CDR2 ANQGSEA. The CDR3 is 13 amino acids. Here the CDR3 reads CSVVAENYNEQFF. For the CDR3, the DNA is TGCAGCGTTGTAGCGGAGAACTACAATGAGCAGTTCTTC.

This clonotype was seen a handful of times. The CDR3 spells CASSTLAGGMSSYNEQFF. Here the CDR3 DNA reads TGTGCCAGCAGCACCCTAGCGGGAGGGATGAGCTCCTACAATGAGCAGTTCTTC. The J gene is TRBJ2-1, the V gene TRBV5-6; 12 bases fit TRBD2. After removal of 4 bases from V and 0 bases from J, the junction contained 8 bases not matched to a gene. The CDR3 has 18 residues. CDR1 is SGHDT, CDR2 YYEEEE, per germline.

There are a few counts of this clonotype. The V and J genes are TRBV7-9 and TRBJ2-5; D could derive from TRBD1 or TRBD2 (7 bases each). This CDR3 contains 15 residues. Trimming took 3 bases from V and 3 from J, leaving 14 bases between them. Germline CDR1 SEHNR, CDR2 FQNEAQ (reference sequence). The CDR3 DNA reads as TGTGCCAGCAGCTTTCTCAGGGGGAGGGAAGAGACCCAGTACTTC. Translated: CASSFLRGREETQYF.

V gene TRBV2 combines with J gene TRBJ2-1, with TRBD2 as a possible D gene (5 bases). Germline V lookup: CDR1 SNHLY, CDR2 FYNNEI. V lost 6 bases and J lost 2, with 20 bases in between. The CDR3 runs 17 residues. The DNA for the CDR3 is TGTGCCAGCAGCTCCGGACTGCCATCTTCTACCTACAATGAGCAGTTCTTC. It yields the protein CASSSGLPSSTYNEQFF.

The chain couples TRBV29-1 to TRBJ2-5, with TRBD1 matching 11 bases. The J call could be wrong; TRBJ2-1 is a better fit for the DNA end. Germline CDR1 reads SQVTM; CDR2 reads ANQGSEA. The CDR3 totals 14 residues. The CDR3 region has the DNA TGCAGCGTTGAGGGGACAGGGGGGAACAATGAGCAGTTCTTC. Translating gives CSVEGTGGNNEQFF.

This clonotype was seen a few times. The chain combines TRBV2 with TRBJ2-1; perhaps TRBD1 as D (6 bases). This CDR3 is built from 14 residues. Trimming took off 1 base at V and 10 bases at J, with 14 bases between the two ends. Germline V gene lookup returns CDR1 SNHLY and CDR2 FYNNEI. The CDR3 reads CASSEGGGRREQFF. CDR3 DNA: TGTGCCAGCAGTGAAGGAGGGGGACGGCGGGAGCAGTTCTTC. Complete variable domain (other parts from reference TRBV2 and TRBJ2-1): EPEVTQTPSHQVTQMGQEVILRCVPISNHLYFYWYRQILGQKVEFLVSFYNNEISEKSEIFDDQFSVERPDGSNFTLKIRSTKLEDSAMYFCASSEGGGRREQFFGPGTRLTVL.

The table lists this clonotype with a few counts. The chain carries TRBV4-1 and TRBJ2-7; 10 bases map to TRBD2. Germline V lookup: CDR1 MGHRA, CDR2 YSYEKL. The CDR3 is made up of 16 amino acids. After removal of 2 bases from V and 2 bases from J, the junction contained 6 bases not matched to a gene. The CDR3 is CASSQRSGRNTYEQYF. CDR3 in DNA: TGCGCCAGCAGCCAACGTAGCGGGAGGAACACCTACGAGCAGTACTTC.

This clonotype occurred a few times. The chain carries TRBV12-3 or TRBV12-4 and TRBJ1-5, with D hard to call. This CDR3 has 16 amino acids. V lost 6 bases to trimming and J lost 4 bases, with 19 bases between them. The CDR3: CASRPGFNPNNQPQHF. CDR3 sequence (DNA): TGTGCCAGCAGGCCCGGCTTCAACCCAAATAATCAGCCCCAGCATTTT.

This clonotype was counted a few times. Written as DNA, the CDR3 is TGCGCCAGCAGCCAAGTGGGCTCCGGGGCCAACGTCCTGACTTTC. Amino acids: CASSQVGSGANVLTF. The chain is built from TRBV4-1 and TRBJ2-6, with D unclear. Germline CDR1 MGHRA, CDR2 YSYEKL. The CDR3 contains 15 residues. V dropped 1 base and J dropped 4 bases, with 8 bases sitting between them.

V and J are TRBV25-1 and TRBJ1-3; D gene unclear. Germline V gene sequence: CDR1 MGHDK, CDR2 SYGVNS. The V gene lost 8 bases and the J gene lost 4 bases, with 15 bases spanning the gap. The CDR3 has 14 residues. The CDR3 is CASSADLGGNTIYF. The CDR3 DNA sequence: TGTGCCAGCTCCGCCGATCTGGGGGGAAACACCATATATTTT. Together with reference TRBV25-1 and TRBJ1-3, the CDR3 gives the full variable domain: EADIYQTPRYLVIGTGKKITLECSQTMGHDKMYWYQQDPGMELHLIHYSYGVNSTEKGDLSSESTVSRIRTEHFPLTLESARPSHTSQYLCASSADLGGNTIYFGEGSWLTVV.